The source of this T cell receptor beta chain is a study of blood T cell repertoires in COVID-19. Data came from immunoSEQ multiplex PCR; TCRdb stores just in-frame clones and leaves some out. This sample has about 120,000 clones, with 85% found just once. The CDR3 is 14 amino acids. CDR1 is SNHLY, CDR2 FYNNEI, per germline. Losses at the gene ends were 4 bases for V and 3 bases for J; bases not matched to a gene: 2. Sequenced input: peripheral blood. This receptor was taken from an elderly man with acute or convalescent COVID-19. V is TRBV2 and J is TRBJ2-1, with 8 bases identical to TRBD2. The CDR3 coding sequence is TGTGCCAGCAGTGTTGCGGGAGGCTACAATGAGCAGTTCTTC. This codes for CASSVAGGYNEQFF.